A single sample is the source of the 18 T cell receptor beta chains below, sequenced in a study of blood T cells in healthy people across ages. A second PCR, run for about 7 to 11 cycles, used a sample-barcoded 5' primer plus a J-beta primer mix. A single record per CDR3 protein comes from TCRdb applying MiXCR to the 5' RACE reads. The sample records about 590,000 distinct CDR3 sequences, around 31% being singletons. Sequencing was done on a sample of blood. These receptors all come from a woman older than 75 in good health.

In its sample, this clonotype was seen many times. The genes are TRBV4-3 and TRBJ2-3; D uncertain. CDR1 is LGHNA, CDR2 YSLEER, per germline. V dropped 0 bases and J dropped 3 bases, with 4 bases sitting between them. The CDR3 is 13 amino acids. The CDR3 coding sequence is TGCGCCAGCAGCCAAGACGGTACAGATACGCAGTATTTT. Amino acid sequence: CASSQDGTDTQYF.

CDR3 DNA: TGTGCCAGCAGCGTCGTCCTATCCGAGCAGTACTTC. This codes for CASSVVLSEQYF. The genes are TRBV2 and TRBJ2-7; D is undetermined. From germline, CDR1 is SNHLY and CDR2 FYNNEI. V gave up 6 bases and J gave up 6 bases, with 12 bases separating them. The CDR3 runs 12 residues.

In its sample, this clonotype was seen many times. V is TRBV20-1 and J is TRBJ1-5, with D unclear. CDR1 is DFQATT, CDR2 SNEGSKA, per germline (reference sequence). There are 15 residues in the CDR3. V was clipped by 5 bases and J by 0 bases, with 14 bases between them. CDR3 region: CSALSPYHSNQPQHF. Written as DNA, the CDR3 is TGCAGTGCTTTGTCACCATATCATAGCAATCAGCCCCAGCATTTT.

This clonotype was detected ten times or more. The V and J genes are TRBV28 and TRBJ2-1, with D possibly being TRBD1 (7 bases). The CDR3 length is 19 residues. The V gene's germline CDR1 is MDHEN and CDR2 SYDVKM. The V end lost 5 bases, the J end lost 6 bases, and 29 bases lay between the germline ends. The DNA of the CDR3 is TGTGCCAGCAGTGCACGGATACCTCAGCAGGGGGGCCTCGGCAATGAGCAGTTCTTC. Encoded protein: CASSARIPQQGGLGNEQFF. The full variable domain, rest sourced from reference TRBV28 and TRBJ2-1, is DVKVTQSSRYLVKRTGEKVFLECVQDMDHENMFWYRQDPGLGLRLIYFSYDVKMKEKGDIPEGYSVSREKKERFSLILESASTNQTSMYLCASSARIPQQGGLGNEQFFGPGTRLTVL.

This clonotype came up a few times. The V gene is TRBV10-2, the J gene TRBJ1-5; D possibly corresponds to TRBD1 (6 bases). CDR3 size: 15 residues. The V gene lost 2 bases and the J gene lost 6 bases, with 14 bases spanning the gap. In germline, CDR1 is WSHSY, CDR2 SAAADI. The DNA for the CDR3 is TGCGCCAGCAGTGAGGACGGGGGGGCCGGTCAGCCCCAGCATTTT. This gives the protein CASSEDGGAGQPQHF.

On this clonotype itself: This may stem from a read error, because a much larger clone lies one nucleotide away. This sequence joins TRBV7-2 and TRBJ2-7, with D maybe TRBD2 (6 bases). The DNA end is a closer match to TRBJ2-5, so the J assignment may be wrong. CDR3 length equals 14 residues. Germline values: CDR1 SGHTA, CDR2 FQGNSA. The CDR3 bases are TGTGCCAGCGGCGTCAGACTAGGGGTGGGGACCCAGTACTTC. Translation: CASGVRLGVGTQYF.

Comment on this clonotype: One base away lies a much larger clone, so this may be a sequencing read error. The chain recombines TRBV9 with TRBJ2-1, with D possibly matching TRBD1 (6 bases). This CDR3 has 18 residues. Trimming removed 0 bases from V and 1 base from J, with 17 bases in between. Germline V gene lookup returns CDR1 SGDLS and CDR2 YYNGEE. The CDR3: CASSVGKGQGISYNEQFF. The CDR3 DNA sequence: TGTGCCAGCAGCGTAGGGAAAGGGCAGGGGATATCCTACAATGAGCAGTTCTTC.

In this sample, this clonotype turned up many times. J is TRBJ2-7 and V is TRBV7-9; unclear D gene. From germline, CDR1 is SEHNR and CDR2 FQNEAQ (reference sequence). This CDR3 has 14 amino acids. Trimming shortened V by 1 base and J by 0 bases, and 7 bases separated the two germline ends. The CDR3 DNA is TGTGCCAGCAGCTTAGACGTGAGCTCCTACGAGCAGTACTTC. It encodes CASSLDVSSYEQYF.

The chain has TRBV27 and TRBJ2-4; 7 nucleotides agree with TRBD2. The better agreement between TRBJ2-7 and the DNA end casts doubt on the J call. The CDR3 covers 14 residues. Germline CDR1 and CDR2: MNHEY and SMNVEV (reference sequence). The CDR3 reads CASSLKGRGYEQYF. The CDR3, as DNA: TGTGCCAGCAGTTTAAAAGGGAGGGGTTACGAGCAGTACTTC.

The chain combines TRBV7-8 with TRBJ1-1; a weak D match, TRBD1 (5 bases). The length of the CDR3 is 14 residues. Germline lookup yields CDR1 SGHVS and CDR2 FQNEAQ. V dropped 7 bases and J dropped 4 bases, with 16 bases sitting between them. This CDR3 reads CASTPRGEGTEAFF. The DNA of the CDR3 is TGTGCCAGCACTCCACGGGGGGAGGGCACTGAAGCTTTCTTT. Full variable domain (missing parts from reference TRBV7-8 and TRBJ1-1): GAGVSQSPRYKVAKRGQDVALRCDPISGHVSLFWYQQALGQGPEFLTYFQNEAQLDKSGLPSDRFFAERPEGSVSTLKIQRTQQEDSAVYLCASTPRGEGTEAFFGQGTRLTVV.

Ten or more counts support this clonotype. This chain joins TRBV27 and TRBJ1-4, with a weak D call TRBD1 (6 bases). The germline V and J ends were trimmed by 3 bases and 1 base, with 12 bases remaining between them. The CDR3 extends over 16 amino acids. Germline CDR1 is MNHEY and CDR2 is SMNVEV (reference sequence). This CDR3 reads CASSFWGAGTNEKLFF. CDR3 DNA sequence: TGTGCCAGCAGTTTCTGGGGGGCAGGAACTAATGAAAAACTGTTTTTT.

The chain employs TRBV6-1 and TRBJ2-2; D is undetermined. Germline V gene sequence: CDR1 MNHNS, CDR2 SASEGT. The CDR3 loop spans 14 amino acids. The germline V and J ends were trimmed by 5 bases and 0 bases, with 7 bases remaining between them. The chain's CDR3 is CASSRWANTGELFF. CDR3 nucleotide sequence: TGTGCCAGCAGTAGATGGGCGAACACCGGGGAGCTGTTTTTT.

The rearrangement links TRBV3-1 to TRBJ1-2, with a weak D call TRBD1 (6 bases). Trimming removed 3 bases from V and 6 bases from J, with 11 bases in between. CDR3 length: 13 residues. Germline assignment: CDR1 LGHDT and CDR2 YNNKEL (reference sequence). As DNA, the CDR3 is TGTGCCAGCAGCCAGGCAGGGGCCAATGGCTACACCTTC. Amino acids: CASSQAGANGYTF. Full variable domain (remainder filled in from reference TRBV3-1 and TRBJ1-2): DTAVSQTPKYLVTQMGNDKSIKCEQNLGHDTMYWYKQDSKKFLKIMFSYNNKELIINETVPNRFSPKSPDKAHLNLHINSLELGDSAVYFCASSQAGANGYTFGSGTRLTVV.

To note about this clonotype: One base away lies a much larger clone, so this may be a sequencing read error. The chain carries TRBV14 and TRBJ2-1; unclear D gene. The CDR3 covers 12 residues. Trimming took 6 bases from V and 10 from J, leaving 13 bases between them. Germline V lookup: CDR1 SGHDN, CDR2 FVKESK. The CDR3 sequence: CASSVGYYEQFF. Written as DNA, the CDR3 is TGTGCCAGCAGTGTCGGGTACTACGAGCAGTTCTTC.

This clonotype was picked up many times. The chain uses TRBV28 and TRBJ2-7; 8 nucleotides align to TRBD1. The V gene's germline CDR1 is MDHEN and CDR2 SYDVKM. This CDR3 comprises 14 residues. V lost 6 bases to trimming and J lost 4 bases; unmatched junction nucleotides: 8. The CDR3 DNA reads TGTGCCAGCAGGTCGACAGGGGAAAATTACGAGCAGTACTTC. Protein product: CASRSTGENYEQYF.

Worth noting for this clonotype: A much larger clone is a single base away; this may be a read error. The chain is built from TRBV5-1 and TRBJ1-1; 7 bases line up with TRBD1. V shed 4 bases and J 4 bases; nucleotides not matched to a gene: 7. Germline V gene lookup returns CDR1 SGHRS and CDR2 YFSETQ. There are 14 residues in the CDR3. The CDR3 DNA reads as TGCGCCAGCAGCACGCCACAGGGGAGCACTGAAGCTTTCTTT. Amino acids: CASSTPQGSTEAFF.

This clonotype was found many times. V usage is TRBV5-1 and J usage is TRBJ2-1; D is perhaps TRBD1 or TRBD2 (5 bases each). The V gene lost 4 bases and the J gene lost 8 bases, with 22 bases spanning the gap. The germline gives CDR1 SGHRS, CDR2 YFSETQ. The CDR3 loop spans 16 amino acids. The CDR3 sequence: CASSPPRDPFVDEQFF. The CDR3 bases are TGCGCCAGCAGCCCCCCCCGGGACCCTTTTGTTGATGAGCAGTTCTTC.

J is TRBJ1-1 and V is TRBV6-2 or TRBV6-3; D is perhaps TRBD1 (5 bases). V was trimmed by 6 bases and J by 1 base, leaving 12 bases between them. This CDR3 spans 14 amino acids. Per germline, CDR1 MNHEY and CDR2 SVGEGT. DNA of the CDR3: TGTGCCAGCAGGCGGGACGCCCAGAACACTGAAGCTTTCTTT. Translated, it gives CASRRDAQNTEAFF.